This T cell receptor (beta chain) was profiled in a study of T cell repertoires in cytomegalovirus infection. General observations from the study: Individuals carrying CMV plus the relevant HLA were identified by cumulative frequency of public TCR beta families.

This clonotype was observed a few times. No antigen is known for it. The germline V and J ends were trimmed by 4 bases and 1 base, with 9 bases remaining between them. Germline V lookup: CDR1 SGHNT, CDR2 YYREEE (reference sequence). CDR3 length: 13 amino acids. TCRdb itself ran the reads through MiXCR, one entry per CDR3 protein. This table has around 43,000 distinct CDR3 sequences, roughly 20% appearing once. The chain employs TRBV5-4 and TRBJ2-7; the D is unclear. Source material: PBMCs, sequenced either directly or after in vitro stimulation (not recorded which). This TCR was sampled from a human donor in good health (CMV status not recorded). Some clones in this sample may be carry-over from other donors' samples. CDR3 DNA: TGTGCCAGCAGCCCCGGCTGGTCCTACGAGCAGTACTTC. As protein: CASSPGWSYEQYF.